This TCR beta chain was captured in a study of blood T cell repertoires in COVID-19. This CDR3 is 12 amino acids long. V lost 6 bases, J lost 4 bases, and 4 bases lay in between. Germline CDR1 MNHEY, CDR2 SVGAGI. Only in-frame clones appear in the TCRdb table, and some are missing; sequencing was by immunoSEQ multiplex PCR. This table has 25,000 to 30,000 clones, around 67% appearing once. This clone came up many times. The material sequenced was peripheral blood. The receptor was derived from a human donor in a cohort sampled during active COVID-19. V is TRBV6-5 and J is TRBJ1-6; no clear D gene. CDR3 in amino acids: CASRRYNSPLHF. The CDR3 region has the DNA TGTGCCAGCAGACGGTATAATTCACCCCTCCACTTT.